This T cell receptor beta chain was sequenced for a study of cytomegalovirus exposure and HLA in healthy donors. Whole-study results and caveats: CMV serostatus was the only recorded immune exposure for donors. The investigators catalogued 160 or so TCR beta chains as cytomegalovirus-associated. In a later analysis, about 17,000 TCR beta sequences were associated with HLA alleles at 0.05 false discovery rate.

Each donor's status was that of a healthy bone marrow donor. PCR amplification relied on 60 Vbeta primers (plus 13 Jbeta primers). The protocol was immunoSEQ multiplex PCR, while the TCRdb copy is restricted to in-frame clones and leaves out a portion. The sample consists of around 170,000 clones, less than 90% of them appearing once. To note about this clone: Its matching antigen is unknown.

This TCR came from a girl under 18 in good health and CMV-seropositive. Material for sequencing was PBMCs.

CDR3 bases: TGCGCCAGCAGTGACCCAGGGAATTATGACAATGAGCAGTTCTTC. Translated, it gives CASSDPGNYDNEQFF. The chain uses TRBV10-2 and TRBJ2-1; D is perhaps TRBD1 (5 bases). CDR1 and CDR2 from the germline V gene are WSHSY and SAAADI. The CDR3 runs to 15 residues. V lost 3 bases, J lost 5 bases, and 14 bases lay in between.